The entry below gives a single T cell receptor (beta chain) sequence along with its context. These data originate in a study of blood T cell repertoires in COVID-19. Overall study: The United States, Italy and Spain provided the acute and convalescent COVID-19 samples.

Sequencing was performed with immunoSEQ multiplex PCR; in TCRdb, only in-frame clones are kept and a portion is missing. The data show 250,000 to 300,000 clones, with roughly 84% seen just once and around 4% held by the top ten. Trimming at V came to 4 bases and at J to 7 bases, leaving 9 bases not matched to a gene. Germline CDR1 reads SGHTS; CDR2 reads YDEGEE. This CDR3 has 16 amino acids. The chain recombines TRBV5-8 with TRBJ1-5, with 12 bases identical to TRBD1. Input material: peripheral blood. This clonotype was obtained from a man aged 60 to 75 with acute or convalescent COVID-19. CDR3 region: CASSRDRGPSRQPQHF. The CDR3 nucleotides read TGTGCCAGCAGCCGGGACAGGGGGCCATCCCGGCAGCCCCAGCATTTT.